This T cell receptor beta chain was recorded in a study of T cells in Graves' hyperthyroidism and ophthalmopathy. The wider study: Staff took peripheral blood when the initial diagnosis was made, before any treatment began.

This clonotype was seen at least ten times. CDR1 and CDR2 from the germline V gene are KGHDR and SFDVKD. V was clipped by 6 bases and J by 2 bases; unmatched bases: 12. The CDR3 consists of 17 residues. Hyperthyroidism, newly diagnosed and lasting under 2 months, affected patients aged 18 to 65. The diagnoses drew upon clinical symptoms, serum thyroxine and TRAb, thyroid ultrasound and orbital computed tomography. Amplified TCR beta CDR3 regions derived from RNA transcripts. The HTBI primer set served for first-round RT-PCR of the TCR CDR3. MiXCR was run by TCRdb on the multiplex PCR reads, yielding one entry per CDR3 protein. This table has about 560,000 distinct CDR3 sequences, less than 20% appearing once.

This receptor was obtained from a woman aged 30 to 39 with Graves' hyperthyroidism. Specimen: blood. This rearrangement joins TRBV24-1 to TRBJ1-5; 7 bases align to TRBD1. CDR3 sequence reads: CATSPRGATGRNQPQHF. CDR3 in DNA: TGTGCCACCAGTCCCCGCGGGGCGACAGGGCGCAATCAGCCCCAGCATTTT.